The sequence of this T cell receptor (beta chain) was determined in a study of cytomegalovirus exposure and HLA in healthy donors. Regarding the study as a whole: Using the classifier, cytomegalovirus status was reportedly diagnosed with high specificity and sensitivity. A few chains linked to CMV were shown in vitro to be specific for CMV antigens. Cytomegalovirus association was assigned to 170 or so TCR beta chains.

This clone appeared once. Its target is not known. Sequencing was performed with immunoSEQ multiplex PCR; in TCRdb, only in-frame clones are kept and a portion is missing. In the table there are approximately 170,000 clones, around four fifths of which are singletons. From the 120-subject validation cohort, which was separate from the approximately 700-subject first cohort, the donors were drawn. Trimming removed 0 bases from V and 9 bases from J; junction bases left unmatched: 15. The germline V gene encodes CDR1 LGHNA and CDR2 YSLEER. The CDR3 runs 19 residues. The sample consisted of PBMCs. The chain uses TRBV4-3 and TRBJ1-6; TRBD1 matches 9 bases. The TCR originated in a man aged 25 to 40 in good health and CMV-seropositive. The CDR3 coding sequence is TGCGCCAGCAGCCAAGAAGGTGGGACAGGGCAGTTTAGGAGTTCACCCCTCCACTTT. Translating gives CASSQEGGTGQFRSSPLHF.